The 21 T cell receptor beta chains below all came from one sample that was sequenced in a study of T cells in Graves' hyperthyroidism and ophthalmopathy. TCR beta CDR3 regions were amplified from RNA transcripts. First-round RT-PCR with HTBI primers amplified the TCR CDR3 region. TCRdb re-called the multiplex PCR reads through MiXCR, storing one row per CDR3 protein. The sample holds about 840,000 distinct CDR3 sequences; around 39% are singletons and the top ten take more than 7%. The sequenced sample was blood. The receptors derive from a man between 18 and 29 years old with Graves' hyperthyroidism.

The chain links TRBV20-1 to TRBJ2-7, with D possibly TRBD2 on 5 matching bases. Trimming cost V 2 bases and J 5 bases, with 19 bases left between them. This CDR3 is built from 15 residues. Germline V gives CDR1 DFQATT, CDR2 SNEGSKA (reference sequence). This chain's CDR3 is CSARNPAGNGNEQYF. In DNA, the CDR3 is TGCAGTGCTAGAAACCCAGCCGGGAATGGAAACGAGCAGTACTTC.

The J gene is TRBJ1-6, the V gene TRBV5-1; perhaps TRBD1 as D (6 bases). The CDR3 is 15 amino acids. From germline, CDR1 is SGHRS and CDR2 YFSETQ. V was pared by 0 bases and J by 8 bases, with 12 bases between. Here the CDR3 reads CASSLGQGTYSPLHF. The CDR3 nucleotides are TGCGCCAGCAGCTTGGGCCAGGGGACTTATTCACCCCTCCACTTT.

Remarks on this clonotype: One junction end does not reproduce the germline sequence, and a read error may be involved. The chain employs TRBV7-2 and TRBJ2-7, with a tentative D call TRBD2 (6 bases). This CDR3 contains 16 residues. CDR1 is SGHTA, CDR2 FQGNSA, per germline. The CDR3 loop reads CASSQDGGTLTDEQYF. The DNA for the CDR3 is TGCGCCAGCAGCCAAGACGGAGGGACCCTAACCGACGAGCAGTACTTC. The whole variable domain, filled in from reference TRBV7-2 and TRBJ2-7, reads GAGVSQSPSNKVTEKGKDVELRCDPISGHTALYWYRQSLGQGLEFLIYFQGNSAPDKSGLPSDRFSAERTGGSVSTLTIQRTQQEDSAVYLCASSQDGGTLTDEQYFGPGTRLTVT.

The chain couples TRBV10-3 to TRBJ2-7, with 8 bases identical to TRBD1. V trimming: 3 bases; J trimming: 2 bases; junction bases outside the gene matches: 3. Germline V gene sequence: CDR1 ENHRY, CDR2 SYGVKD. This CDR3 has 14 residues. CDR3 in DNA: TGTGCCATCAGTGATACAGGGGGAACCTACGAGCAGTACTTC. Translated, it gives CAISDTGGTYEQYF.

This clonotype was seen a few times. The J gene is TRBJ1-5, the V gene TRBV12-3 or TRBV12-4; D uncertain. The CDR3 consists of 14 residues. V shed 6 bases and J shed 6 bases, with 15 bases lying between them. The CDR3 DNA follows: TGTGCCAGCAGGTTCTCGTCAGTGATTCAGCCCCAGCATTTT. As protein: CASRFSSVIQPQHF.

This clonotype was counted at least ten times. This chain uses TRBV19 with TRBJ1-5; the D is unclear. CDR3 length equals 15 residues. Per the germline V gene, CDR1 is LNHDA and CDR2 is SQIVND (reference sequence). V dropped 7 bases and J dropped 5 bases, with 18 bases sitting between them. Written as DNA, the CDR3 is TGTGCCAGTACCCCGGAGTCCGTGGGCGATCAGCCCCAGCATTTT. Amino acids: CASTPESVGDQPQHF.

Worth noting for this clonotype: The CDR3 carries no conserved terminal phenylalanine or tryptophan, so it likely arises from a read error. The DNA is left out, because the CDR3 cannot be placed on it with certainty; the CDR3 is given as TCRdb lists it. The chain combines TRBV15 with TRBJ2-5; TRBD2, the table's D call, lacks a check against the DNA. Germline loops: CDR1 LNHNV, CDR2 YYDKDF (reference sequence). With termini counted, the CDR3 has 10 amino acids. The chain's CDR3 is CATSRTATRI.

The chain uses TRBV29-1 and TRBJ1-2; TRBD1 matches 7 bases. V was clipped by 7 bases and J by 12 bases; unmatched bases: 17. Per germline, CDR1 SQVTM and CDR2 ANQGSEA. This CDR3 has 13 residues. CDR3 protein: CSAVGQTVSGNTF. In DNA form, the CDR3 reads TGCAGCGCCGTGGGACAGACGGTCTCTGGAAACACCTTC.

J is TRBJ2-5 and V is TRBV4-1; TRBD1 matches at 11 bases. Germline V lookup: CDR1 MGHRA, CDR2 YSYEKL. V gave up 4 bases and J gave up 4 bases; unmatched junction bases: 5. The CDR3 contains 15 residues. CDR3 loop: CASSRIGTGGETQYF. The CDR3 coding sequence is TGCGCCAGCAGCCGGATTGGGACAGGGGGAGAGACCCAGTACTTC.

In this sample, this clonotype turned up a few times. The CDR3 DNA sequence: TGTGCCAGCAGCGTAGAGGAGGGCCCCTACGAGCAGTACTTC. It codes for CASSVEEGPYEQYF. This chain uses TRBV9 with TRBJ2-7; a possible D gene is TRBD2 (6 bases). Trimming pared 0 bases from V and 2 bases from J, leaving 9 bases between. The CDR3 is made up of 14 amino acids. CDR1 is SGDLS, CDR2 YYNGEE, per germline.

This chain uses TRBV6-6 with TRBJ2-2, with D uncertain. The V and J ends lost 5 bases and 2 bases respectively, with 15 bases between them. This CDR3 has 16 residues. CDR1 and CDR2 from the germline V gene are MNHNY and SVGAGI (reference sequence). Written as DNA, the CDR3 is TGTGCCAGCAGTGAACCCTTAGGGCATAACACCGGGGAGCTGTTTTTT. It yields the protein CASSEPLGHNTGELFF.

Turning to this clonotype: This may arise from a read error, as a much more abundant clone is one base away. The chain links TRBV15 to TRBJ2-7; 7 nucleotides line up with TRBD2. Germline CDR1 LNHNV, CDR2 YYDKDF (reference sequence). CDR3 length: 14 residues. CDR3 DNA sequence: TGTGCCACCGGCAGAGGTGGGAGGGACTACGAGCAGTACTTC. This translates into CATGRGGRDYEQYF.

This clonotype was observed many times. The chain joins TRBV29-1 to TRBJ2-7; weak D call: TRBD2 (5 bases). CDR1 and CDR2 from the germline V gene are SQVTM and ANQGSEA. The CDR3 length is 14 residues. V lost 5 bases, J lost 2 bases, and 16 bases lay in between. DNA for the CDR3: TGCAGCGTTAGTATCCAGCGGAGTACCTACGAGCAGTACTTC. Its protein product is CSVSIQRSTYEQYF.

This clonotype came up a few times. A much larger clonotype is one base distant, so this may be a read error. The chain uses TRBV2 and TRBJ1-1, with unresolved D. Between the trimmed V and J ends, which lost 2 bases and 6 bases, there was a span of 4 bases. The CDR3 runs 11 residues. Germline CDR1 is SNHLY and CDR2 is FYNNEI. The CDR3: CASSESSEAFF. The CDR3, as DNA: TGTGCCAGCAGTGAAAGTTCTGAAGCTTTCTTT.

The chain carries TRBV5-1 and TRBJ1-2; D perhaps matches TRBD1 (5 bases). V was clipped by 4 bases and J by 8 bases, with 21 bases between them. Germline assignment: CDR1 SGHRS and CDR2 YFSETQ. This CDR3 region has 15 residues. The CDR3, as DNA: TGCGCCAGCAGCGTGGTGACAGACTCAACTAAAGGCTACACCTTC. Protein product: CASSVVTDSTKGYTF. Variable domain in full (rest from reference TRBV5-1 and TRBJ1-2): KAGVTQTPRYLIKTRGQQVTLSCSPISGHRSVSWYQQTPGQGLQFLFEYFSETQRNKGNFPGRFSGRQFSNSRSEMNVSTLELGDSALYLCASSVVTDSTKGYTFGSGTRLTVV.

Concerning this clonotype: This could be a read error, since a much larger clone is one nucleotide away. CDR3 loop: CSASRDANNLPLHF. Written as DNA, the CDR3 is TGCAGTGCTAGCCGTGACGCGAATAATTTACCCCTCCACTTT. This rearrangement joins TRBV20-1 to TRBJ1-6; the D is unclear. The CDR3 spans 14 residues. Germline-derived CDR1 and CDR2 are DFQATT and SNEGSKA (reference sequence).

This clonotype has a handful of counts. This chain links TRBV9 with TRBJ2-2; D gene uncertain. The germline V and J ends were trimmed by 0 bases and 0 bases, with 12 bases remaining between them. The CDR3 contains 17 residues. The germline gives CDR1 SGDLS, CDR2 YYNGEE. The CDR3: CASSVGPSRTNTGELFF. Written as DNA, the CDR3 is TGTGCCAGCAGCGTAGGCCCCTCGCGGACGAACACCGGGGAGCTGTTTTTT.

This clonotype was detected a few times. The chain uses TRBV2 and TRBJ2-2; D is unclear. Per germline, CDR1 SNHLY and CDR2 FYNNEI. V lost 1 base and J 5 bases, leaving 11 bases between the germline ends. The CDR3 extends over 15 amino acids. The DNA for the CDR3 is TGTGCCAGCAGTGAAGACTTTCAAATTACCGGGGAGCTGTTTTTT. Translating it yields CASSEDFQITGELFF. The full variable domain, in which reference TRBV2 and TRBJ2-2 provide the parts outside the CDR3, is EPEVTQTPSHQVTQMGQEVILRCVPISNHLYFYWYRQILGQKVEFLVSFYNNEISEKSEIFDDQFSVERPDGSNFTLKIRSTKLEDSAMYFCASSEDFQITGELFFGEGSRLTVL.

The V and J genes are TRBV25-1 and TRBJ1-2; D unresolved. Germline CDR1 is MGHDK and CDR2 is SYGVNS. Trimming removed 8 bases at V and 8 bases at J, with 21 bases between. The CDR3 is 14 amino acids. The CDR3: CASLGDGGPGGYTF. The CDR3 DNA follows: TGTGCCAGCTTAGGTGACGGTGGCCCAGGAGGCTACACCTTC.

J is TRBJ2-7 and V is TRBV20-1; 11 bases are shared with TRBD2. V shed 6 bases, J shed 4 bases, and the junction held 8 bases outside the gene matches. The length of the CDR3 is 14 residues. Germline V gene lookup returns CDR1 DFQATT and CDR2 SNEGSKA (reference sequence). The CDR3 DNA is TGCAGTGCAAATTCACTAGCGGGAGTATACGAGCAGTACTTC. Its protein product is CSANSLAGVYEQYF.

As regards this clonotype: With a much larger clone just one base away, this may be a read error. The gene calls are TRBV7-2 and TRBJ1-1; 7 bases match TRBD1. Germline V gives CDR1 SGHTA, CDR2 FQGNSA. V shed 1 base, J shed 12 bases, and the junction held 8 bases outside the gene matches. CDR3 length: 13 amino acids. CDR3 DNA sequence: TGTGCCAGCAGCTTAGATACGACAGGGCGGTCTTTCTTT. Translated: CASSLDTTGRSFF.